Detailed here is one T cell receptor beta chain. Its specificity is not known. Positive CCR7 selection of CD45RO-negative cells yielded the naive CD8 cells, and terminally differentiated effector memory CD45RA+ cells were excluded. This sample was included in a study of shared clonotypes between healthy human individuals. Study-level results: Several donors showed sharing of 4.5% to 6% of naive CD4 clonotypes.

Genomic DNA (from each subset) was split evenly across several immunoSEQ plates. Tens of thousands of T cell genomes, or around 0.2 ug DNA, went into the sorted-subset replicate PCRs. In the original workflow: Junction-only sequences produced by ImmunoSEQ had no quality scores, so filtering differed. Produced via immunoSEQ multiplex PCR; TCRdb's table is partial and in-frame only. V and J calls plus clone size are reproduced from that table; the DNA served to infer D and trimming. The sample includes over 2,000,000 clones, about 94% of them seen just once. J gave up 3 bases and V 4 bases, and 7 bases lay outside the gene matches. This CDR3 contains 15 residues. Germline CDR1 is LNHNV and CDR2 is YYDKDF (reference sequence).

The rearrangement uses TRBV15 and TRBJ2-3, with 7 bases aligning to TRBD1. Sequencing was done on a sample of naive CD8+ T cells from PBMCs. The clonotype comes from a young man in good health. Some clones in this sample may be carry-over from other donors' samples. As DNA, the CDR3 is TGTGCCACCAGCATCAACAGACAGGGAACAGATACGCAGTATTTT. Encoded protein: CATSINRQGTDTQYF.